Listed below are T cell receptor beta chains from one sample, sequenced in a study of immune aging and cytomegalovirus after organ transplant. TCRdb reprocessed the single-cell sequencing reads with MiXCR, giving one entry per CDR3 protein. The sample contains about 21,000 distinct CDR3 sequences, 35% to 40% of which appear only once. For these TCRs, the target antigens are not known. Sample: CMV peptide-activated CD4+ and CD8+ T cells sorted from blood, taken at five time points, pooled. Receptor source: a female donor who had a heart transplant and CMV viremia. Both conserved end residues are part of each CDR3. The D gene is left open where the match is weak. Rows give clone size only sometimes, using once, few, many, or a class for an expanded clone.

clone_size	j_call	d_call	v_call	cdr3_nt	cdr3_aa
few	TRBJ2-3	TRBD2	TRBV30	TGTGCCTGGAATAGCGGGAGGGCAGATACGCAGTATTTT	CAWNSGRADTQYF
.	TRBJ2-1	TRBD2	TRBV6-1	TGTGCCAGCAGTGCAGGGACTAGTGTCGATGAGCAGTTCTTC	CASSAGTSVDEQFF
.	TRBJ2-5	.	TRBV6-2/TRBV6-3	TGTGCCACCCGACGGGACGGCTACCAAGAGACCCAGTACTTC	CATRRDGYQETQYF
medium-sized	TRBJ2-5	TRBD2	TRBV9	TGTGCCAGCAGCGTAGGGGCTAGCGGGAGCCCTCAAGAGACCCAGTACTTC	CASSVGASGSPQETQYF
many	TRBJ1-1	.	TRBV4-2	TGTGCCAGCAGCCCAGCGGGGGGTGAAGCTTTCTTT	CASSPAGGEAFF
few	TRBJ2-3	.	TRBV11-2	TGTGCCAGCAGCTTAGAAACTGGAGCTAGCACAGATACGCAGTATTTT	CASSLETGASTDTQYF
many	TRBJ1-5	TRBD1	TRBV2	TGTGCCAGCAGGTCCGGGACAGGGGCATATAGCAATCAGCCCCAGCATTTT	CASRSGTGAYSNQPQHF
.	TRBJ2-7	.	TRBV2	TGTGCCAGCAGAGGGTCAGGGGCTCAGCAGTACTTC	CASRGSGAQQYF
few	TRBJ2-2	TRBD1	TRBV5-6	TGTGCCAGCAGCATCCGGACAGGGGGCGACACCGGGGAGCTGTTTTTT	CASSIRTGGDTGELFF
.	TRBJ2-6	.	TRBV6-5	TGTGCCAGCAGTTACTCGAAGCCTAGCTCTGGGGCCAACATCCTGACTTTC	CASSYSKPSSGANILTF
few	TRBJ2-5	.	TRBV7-2	TGTGCCAGCAGCTTATTTGGGCAAGAGACCCAGTACTTC	CASSLFGQETQYF